This TCR beta chain was profiled in a study of blood T cell repertoires in COVID-19. About the research overall: COVID-19 samples from acute and convalescent phases originated in the United States, Italy and Spain.

As processed by the authors: Estimated nucleated cell counts came from reference gene primer amplification. Here immunoSEQ multiplex PCR was the method, and the copy in TCRdb shows in-frame clones only, minus some. That table supplies the V and J calls and clone size; D and trimming were determined from the DNA. The table has more than 150,000 clones, 80% seen once. The CDR3 is made up of 16 amino acids. Germline V gene data show CDR1 as ENHRY and CDR2 as SYGVKD. Germline trimming cut 3 bases from V and 0 bases from J; bases unmatched to any gene: 5. This chain uses TRBV10-3 with TRBJ1-3; 7 bases line up with TRBD1. What was sequenced was peripheral blood. The clonotype originates from a man between 60 and 75 years old with acute or convalescent COVID-19. CDR3 nucleotide sequence: TGTGCCATCAGTGATGGACAGGTTCTCTCTGGAAACACCATATATTTT. Its protein is CAISDGQVLSGNTIYF.